This record covers a single T cell receptor (beta chain). The target of this receptor is not known. One junction end does not reproduce the germline sequence, and a read error may be involved. This record belongs to a study of T cell repertoires in cytomegalovirus infection (dated by TCRdb to the late 2010s). The study in broad terms: Recently identified HLA-C-restricted CMV epitopes, whose presentation resists viral immunomodulation, were targeted by peptide stimulations together with well-studied HLA-B-restricted epitopes. Donor HLA type was relevant to the analysis, as public TCR beta signatures indicated carriage of CMV infection together with the matching HLA type. Beyond this particular receptor, the publication reports: Cumulative frequency of public TCR beta family members discriminated carriers of CMV infection plus the relevant HLA type in this cohort and an independent roughly 320-donor cohort. The ex vivo response was dominated by HLA-C-restricted CMV-specific TCR beta clonotypes, which also provided the single most frequent clonotype in two of eight donors.

This specimen's treatment or condition label, per the study, means: in vitro stimulation with specific CMV peptide epitopes to enrich CMV-specific T cells. Sequenced on an Illumina HiSeq 1500. The raw public reads went through TCRdb reprocessing: fastp at Q25, MiXCR clone calling, in-frame beta chains kept. Duplicate CDR3 protein sequences are folded into a single record with the most common DNA and genes. The sample contains approximately 990,000 distinct CDR3 sequences, roughly 30% of them found a single time. Around 15% of the sample is taken by the ten largest. This TCR derives from a human donor in good health (CMV status not recorded). Some clones in this sample may be carry-over from other donors' samples. The source material was cultured CD8+ T cells from PBMCs, sampled from culture after CMV antigen stimulation.

The CDR3 in this case is CANSYMGEQETQYF. The DNA reads as follows: TGTGCCAACAGTTACATGGGGGAGCAAGAGACCCAGTACTTC. The chain uses TRBV6-8 and TRBJ2-5, with the D call tentatively TRBD1 or TRBD2, each fitting 5 bases. Measured from the cysteine to the phenylalanine, the CDR3 is 14 residues long. The DNA shown is the 42-base CDR3, in frame from base 1. Taken from the germline V gene, the CDR1 and CDR2 loops are MNHGY and SAAAGT.